This T cell receptor beta chain was sequenced in a study of T-cell memory formation after mild COVID-19. 5'RACE primed from the constant segment yielded TCR alpha and TCR beta cDNA libraries bearing sample barcodes and UMIs. MiXCR, applied by TCRdb to the 5' RACE reads, yields one record per CDR3 protein. The data contain roughly 250,000 distinct CDR3 sequences, around 15% of them seen just once; the ten biggest clones take up 3.5%. V was pared by 4 bases and J by 4 bases, with 7 bases between. Germline V gives CDR1 SGHTA, CDR2 FQGNSA. This CDR3 is 13 amino acids long. The gene calls are TRBV7-2 and TRBJ2-2, with D hard to call. Sequences were obtained from PBMCs or a T cell subset sorted from them (not recorded which). This clonotype originated in a man between 18 and 29 years old who had mild COVID-19 (a few samples of this study predate the infection). Cell type and time point are not known. In DNA form, the CDR3 reads TGTGCCAGCAGCTCCCTGCCCACCGGGGAGCTGTTTTTT. Translated, it gives CASSSLPTGELFF.